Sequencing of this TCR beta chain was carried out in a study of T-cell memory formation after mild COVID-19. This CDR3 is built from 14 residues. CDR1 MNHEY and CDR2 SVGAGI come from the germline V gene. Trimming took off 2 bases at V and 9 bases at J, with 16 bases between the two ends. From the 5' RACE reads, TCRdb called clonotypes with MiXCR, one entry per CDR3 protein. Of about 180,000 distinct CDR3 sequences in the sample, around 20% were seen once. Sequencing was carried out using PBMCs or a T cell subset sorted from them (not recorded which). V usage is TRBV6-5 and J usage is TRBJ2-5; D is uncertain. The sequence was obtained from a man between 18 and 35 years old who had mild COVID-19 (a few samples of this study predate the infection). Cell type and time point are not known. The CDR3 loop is CASSYATPSGAQYF. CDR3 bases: TGTGCCAGCAGTTACGCGACTCCGAGTGGGGCCCAGTACTTC.